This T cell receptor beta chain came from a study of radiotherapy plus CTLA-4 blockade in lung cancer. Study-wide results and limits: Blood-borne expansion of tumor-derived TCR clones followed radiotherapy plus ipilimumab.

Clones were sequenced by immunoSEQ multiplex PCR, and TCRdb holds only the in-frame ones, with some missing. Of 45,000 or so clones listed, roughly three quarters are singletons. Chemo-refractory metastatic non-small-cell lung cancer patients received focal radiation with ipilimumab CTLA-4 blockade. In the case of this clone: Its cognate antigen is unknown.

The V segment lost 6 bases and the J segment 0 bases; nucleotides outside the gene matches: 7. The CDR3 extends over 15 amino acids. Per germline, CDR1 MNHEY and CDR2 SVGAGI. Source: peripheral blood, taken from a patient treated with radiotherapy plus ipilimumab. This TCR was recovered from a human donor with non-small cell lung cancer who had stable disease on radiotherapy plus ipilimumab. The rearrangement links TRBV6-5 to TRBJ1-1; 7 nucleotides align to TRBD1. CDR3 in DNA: TGTGCCAGCAGCCGGGACAGCTCCCTGAACACTGAAGCTTTCTTT. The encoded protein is CASSRDSSLNTEAFF.